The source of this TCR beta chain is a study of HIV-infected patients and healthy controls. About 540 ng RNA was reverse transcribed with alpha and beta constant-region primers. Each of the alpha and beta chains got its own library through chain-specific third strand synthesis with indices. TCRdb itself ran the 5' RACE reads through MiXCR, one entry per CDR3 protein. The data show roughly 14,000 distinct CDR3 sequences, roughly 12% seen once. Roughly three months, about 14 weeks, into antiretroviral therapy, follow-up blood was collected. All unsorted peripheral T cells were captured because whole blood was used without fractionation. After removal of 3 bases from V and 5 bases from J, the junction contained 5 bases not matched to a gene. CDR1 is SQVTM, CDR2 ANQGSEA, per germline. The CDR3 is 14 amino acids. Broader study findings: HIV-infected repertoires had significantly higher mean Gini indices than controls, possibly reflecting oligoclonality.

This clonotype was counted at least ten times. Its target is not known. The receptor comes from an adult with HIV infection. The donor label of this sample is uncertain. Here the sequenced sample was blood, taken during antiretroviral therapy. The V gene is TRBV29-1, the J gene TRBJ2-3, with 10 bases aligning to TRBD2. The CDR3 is CSVDPSGREDTQYF. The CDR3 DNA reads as TGCAGCGTTGATCCGAGCGGGAGGGAAGATACGCAGTATTTT.